A selection of T cell receptor beta chains follows, all from one sample in a study of blood T cell repertoires in COVID-19. The data were produced by immunoSEQ multiplex PCR, yet TCRdb's version contains in-frame clones alone and is incomplete. Seen here are 100,000 to 120,000 clones, 65% to 90% observed once, and the top ten hold about 3.9%. Sequenced input: peripheral blood. Receptors originate from a man aged 45 to 65 with acute or convalescent COVID-19. Each CDR3 is given with its conserved first and last residue. D genes are given only for firm matches. Part of the rows lack a size; the others show once, few, many or a class for expanded clones.

D	V	size	J	CDR3	DNA
.	TRBV6-5	.	TRBJ2-7	CASSKTETGEQYF	TGTGCCAGCAGTAAGACAGAGACGGGCGAGCAGTACTTC
.	TRBV29-1	.	TRBJ1-3	CSVSRGNTIYF	TGCAGCGTGTCTAGAGGAAACACCATATATTTT
.	TRBV18	.	TRBJ1-1	CASSPRTENTEAFF	TGTGCCAGCTCACCGCGGACAGAGAACACTGAAGCTTTCTTT
TRBD2	TRBV24-1	.	TRBJ2-2	CATSEHAGRALTGELFF	TGTGCCACCAGTGAGCACGCCGGGAGGGCCCTAACCGGGGAGCTGTTTTTT
.	TRBV5-1	.	TRBJ1-4	CASSLVGREGLFF	TGCGCCAGCAGCTTGGTAGGTCGGGAAGGGCTGTTTTTT
TRBD2	TRBV5-4	.	TRBJ2-3	CASSSLTSGGPDTQYF	TGTGCCAGCAGCTCCTTGACTAGCGGGGGGCCAGATACGCAGTATTTT
.	TRBV4-1	.	TRBJ2-7	CASSQGNRAYEQYF	TGCGCCAGCAGCCAAGGGAACAGGGCCTACGAGCAGTACTTC
.	TRBV30	.	TRBJ1-4	CAWSRGGGGKLFF	TGTGCCTGGAGTAGGGGAGGAGGTGGAAAACTGTTTTTT
.	TRBV10-3	once	TRBJ1-2	CAISESTANYGYTF	TGTGCCATCAGTGAGTCGACAGCTAACTATGGCTACACCTTC
TRBD2	TRBV27	.	TRBJ2-5	CASRHSGVGETQYF	TGTGCCAGCAGACATAGCGGGGTAGGGGAGACCCAGTACTTC
.	TRBV6-6	.	TRBJ2-7	CASSYPRTALSYEQYF	TGTGCCAGCAGTTACCCGAGGACTGCTCTATCCTACGAGCAGTACTTC
.	TRBV4-1	.	TRBJ2-5	CASSPHSGETQYF	TGCGCCAGCAGCCCTCACAGTGGGGAGACCCAGTACTTC
TRBD1	TRBV28	.	TRBJ1-2	CASSGDRTATF	TGTGCCAGCAGCGGGGACAGAACAGCCACCTTC
.	TRBV4-1	.	TRBJ2-1	CASSQLTAYNEQFF	TGCGCCAGCAGCCAACTAACAGCCTACAATGAGCAGTTCTTC
.	TRBV5-1	once	TRBJ2-7	CASSLDAYEQYF	TGCGCCAGCAGCTTGGATGCGTACGAGCAGTACTTC
TRBD2	TRBV5-4	.	TRBJ2-1	CASSLEEREKDNEQFF	TGTGCCAGCAGCTTGGAGGAGCGGGAGAAGGACAATGAGCAGTTCTTC
.	TRBV5-1	.	TRBJ2-1	CASSLQTSGNEQFF	TGCGCCAGCAGCCTGCAAACTAGTGGAAATGAGCAGTTCTTC
TRBD1	TRBV6-5	.	TRBJ1-3	CASSPTGDSGNTIYF	TGTGCCAGCAGCCCCACAGGGGACTCTGGAAACACCATATATTTT
TRBD1	TRBV5-6	.	TRBJ1-4	CASSPGDRGINEKLFF	TGTGCCAGCAGCCCCGGGGACAGGGGAATTAATGAAAAACTGTTTTTT
TRBD2	TRBV11-3	.	TRBJ2-3	CASSLLGSGRTTDTQYF	TGTGCCAGCAGCTTGCTAGGTAGCGGGAGGACGACAGATACGCAGTATTTT
.	TRBV5-8	.	TRBJ1-6	CASSLAGFNSPLHF	TGTGCCAGCAGCTTGGCCGGGTTTAATTCACCCCTCCACTTT
TRBD2	TRBV6-2/TRBV6-3	.	TRBJ2-1	CASSSGLAGGGSYNEQFF	TGTGCCAGCAGTTCGGGACTAGCGGGAGGGGGCTCCTACAATGAGCAGTTCTTC
.	TRBV19	.	TRBJ1-6	CASSIMGARSYNSPLHF	TGTGCCAGTAGTATCATGGGGGCCCGGTCCTATAATTCACCCCTCCACTTT
TRBD2	TRBV28	.	TRBJ2-1	CASSTGTSGSLSYNEQFF	TGTGCCAGCAGTACCGGGACTAGCGGGAGCTTGTCCTACAATGAGCAGTTCTTC
.	TRBV6-5	.	TRBJ1-5	CASSPLQRNNQPQHF	TGTGCCAGCAGTCCATTACAGAGAAATAATCAGCCCCAGCATTTT
.	TRBV5-1	.	TRBJ1-3	CASSLVGARTGNTIYF	TGCGCCAGCAGCTTAGTGGGGGCGCGGACTGGAAACACCATATATTTT
.	TRBV28	.	TRBJ2-7	CASSPPGRDYEQYF	TGTGCCAGCAGTCCCCCCGGGCGGGACTACGAGCAGTACTTC
TRBD2	TRBV5-1	.	TRBJ2-1	CASSTIRLAANEQFF	TGCGCCAGCAGCACTATAAGACTAGCTGCTAATGAGCAGTTCTTC
TRBD1	TRBV9	once	TRBJ1-4	CASSVAPHRGANEKLFF	TGTGCCAGCAGCGTAGCTCCACACAGGGGTGCTAATGAAAAACTGTTTTTT
.	TRBV28	few	TRBJ1-5	CASTPGGNDQPQHF	TGTGCCAGCACCCCGGGAGGGAACGATCAGCCCCAGCATTTT
.	TRBV4-1	.	TRBJ2-3	CASSQGAQTDTQYF	TGCGCCAGCAGCCAAGGGGCGCAGACAGATACGCAGTATTTT
.	TRBV6-1	.	TRBJ1-2	CASSEVGSALYGYTF	TGTGCCAGCAGTGAAGTTGGCAGCGCACTCTATGGCTACACCTTC
TRBD1	TRBV19	.	TRBJ1-2	CASSPQGGYGYTF	TGTGCCAGTAGCCCACAGGGGGGCTATGGCTACACCTTC
.	TRBV4-1	few	TRBJ1-1	CASSQVFDSSNTEAFF	TGCGCCAGCAGCCAAGTATTCGACAGCTCGAACACTGAAGCTTTCTTT
TRBD1	TRBV18	.	TRBJ2-7	CASSHGTGEDEQYF	TGTGCCAGCTCACACGGGACAGGGGAAGACGAGCAGTACTTC
TRBD1	TRBV6-5	.	TRBJ2-7	CASSYQAGGEQYF	TGTGCCAGCAGTTATCAGGCAGGGGGCGAGCAGTACTTC
.	TRBV21-1	.	TRBJ1-1	CASSMFHTIRTEAFF	TGTGCCAGCAGTATGTTCCACACAATTCGCACTGAAGCTTTCTTT
.	TRBV18	once	TRBJ2-7	CASSPPQGRNEQYF	TGTGCCAGCTCACCACCCCAGGGTAGGAACGAGCAGTACTTC
TRBD2	TRBV11-2	.	TRBJ2-7	CASRLAGDSYEQYF	TGTGCCAGCAGGTTGGCGGGGGACTCCTACGAGCAGTACTTC
.	TRBV11-2	.	TRBJ2-2	CASSLDVGHPGELFF	TGTGCCAGCAGCTTAGATGTGGGGCACCCCGGGGAGCTGTTTTTT
.	TRBV28	.	TRBJ1-4	CASSLNTGSEKLFF	TGTGCCAGCAGTTTAAATACAGGGAGTGAAAAACTGTTTTTT
.	TRBV19	.	TRBJ1-6	CASSIEGSNSPLHF	TGTGCCAGTAGTATAGAGGGGAGCAATTCACCCCTCCACTTT
.	TRBV11-2	.	TRBJ2-3	CASSLWRGPTDTQYF	TGTGCCAGCAGCTTATGGCGGGGGCCCACAGATACGCAGTATTTT
TRBD2	TRBV2	.	TRBJ2-1	CASLRRGGRYNEQFF	TGTGCCAGCCTGCGGCGGGGGGGCCGTTACAATGAGCAGTTCTTC
.	TRBV24-1	.	TRBJ2-2	CATSDFSHRTGELFF	TGTGCCACCAGTGATTTTTCCCACAGGACCGGGGAGCTGTTTTTT
.	TRBV30	.	TRBJ2-3	CAWSVLVDTQYF	TGTGCCTGGAGTGTACTGGTGGATACGCAGTATTTT
TRBD1	TRBV7-3	few	TRBJ1-2	CASSPTAGQSYGYTF	TGTGCCAGCAGCCCTACGGCGGGACAGTCCTATGGCTACACCTTC
TRBD2	TRBV5-1	.	TRBJ2-3	CASSGGVTDTQYF	TGCGCCAGCAGCGGGGGGGTCACAGATACGCAGTATTTT
TRBD1	TRBV14	.	TRBJ1-6	CASSRDRTGVYNSPLHF	TGTGCCAGCAGCCGAGACCGGACAGGAGTCTATAATTCACCCCTCCACTTT
TRBD2	TRBV15	many	TRBJ2-1	CATSRVVAGHNEQFF	TGTGCCACCAGCAGAGTAGTAGCGGGCCACAATGAGCAGTTCTTC
.	TRBV27	.	TRBJ1-5	CASSLRGGEVGNQPQHF	TGTGCCAGCAGTTTAAGAGGTGGGGAGGTGGGCAATCAGCCCCAGCATTTT